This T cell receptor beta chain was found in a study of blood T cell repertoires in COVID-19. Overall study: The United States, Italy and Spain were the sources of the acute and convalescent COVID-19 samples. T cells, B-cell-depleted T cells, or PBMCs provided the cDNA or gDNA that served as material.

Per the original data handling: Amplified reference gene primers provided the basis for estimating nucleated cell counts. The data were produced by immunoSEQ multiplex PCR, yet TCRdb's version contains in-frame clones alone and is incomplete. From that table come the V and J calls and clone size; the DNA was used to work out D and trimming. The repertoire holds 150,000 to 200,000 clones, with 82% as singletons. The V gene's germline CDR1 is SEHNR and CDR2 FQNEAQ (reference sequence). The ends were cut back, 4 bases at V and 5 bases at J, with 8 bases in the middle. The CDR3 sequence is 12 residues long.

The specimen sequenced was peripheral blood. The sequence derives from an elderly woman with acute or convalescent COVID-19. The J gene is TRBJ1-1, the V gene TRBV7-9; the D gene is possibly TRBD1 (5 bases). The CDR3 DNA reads TGTGCCAGCAGCTCCAGGGTGACTGAAGCTTTCTTT. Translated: CASSSRVTEAFF.